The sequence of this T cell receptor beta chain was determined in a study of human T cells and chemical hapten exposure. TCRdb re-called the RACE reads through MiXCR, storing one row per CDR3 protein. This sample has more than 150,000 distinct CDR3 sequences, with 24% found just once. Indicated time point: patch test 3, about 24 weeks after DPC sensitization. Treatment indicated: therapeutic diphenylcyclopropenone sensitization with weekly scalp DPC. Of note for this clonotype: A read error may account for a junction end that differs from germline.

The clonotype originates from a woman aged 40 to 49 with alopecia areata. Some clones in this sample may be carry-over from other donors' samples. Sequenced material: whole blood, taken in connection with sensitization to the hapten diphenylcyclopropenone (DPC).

This CDR3 reads CASSIDRSNQPQHF. Here the CDR3 DNA reads TGTGCCAGCAGCATAGACCGGAGCAATCAGCCCCAGCATTTT. The gene calls are TRBV11-2 and TRBJ1-5; unclear D gene. Germline V gives CDR1 SGHAT, CDR2 FQNNGV. This CDR3 is built from 14 residues.